This T cell receptor beta chain came from a study of T cell changes during pregnancy in multiple sclerosis (dated by TCRdb to between 2017 and 2020). Describing the broader study: In women with multiple sclerosis, the researchers looked at how the T cell repertoire shifted as pregnancy progressed.

Libraries were built with the immunoSEQ multiplex PCR assay. This is the immuneACCESS table as TCRdb keeps it, with only in-frame sequences that have V and J called. A part of the clones is gone; compared with another copy, unresolved V genes explain less than half, and the rest is unexplained. For this sample the table gives about 70,000 clones, of which about 92% were detected only once. About 2.2% of the sample belongs to the ten largest clones. Unmatched junction bases come to 5, with V trimmed by 4 bases and J by 5 bases. Looking up the germline V gene yields CDR1 SGHRS and CDR2 YFSETQ. CDR3 length: 13 amino acids, cysteine to phenylalanine. The read is trimmed to its CDR3 DNA, 39 bases read in frame from base 1. Comments on this clone: It has no known antigen specificity. Base qualities are not provided; no much larger clone lies one nucleotide away.

The V and J segments used are TRBV5-1 and TRBJ1-1, with 7 middle bases fitting TRBD1. Sequenced here: peripheral blood, sampled before pregnancy. The clonotype was recovered from a female donor with multiple sclerosis, enrolled in a pregnancy study. The CDR3 region has the sequence CASSPDRVTEAFF. The nucleotide sequence is TGCGCCAGCAGCCCTGACAGGGTGACTGAAGCTTTCTTT.